The 13 T cell receptor beta chains below all came from one sample that was sequenced in a study of T cell responses to AZD1222 COVID-19 vaccine. Clones were read by immunoSEQ multiplex PCR, and TCRdb kept only the in-frame ones, dropping some. The profile shows some 190,000 clones, over 90% of them singletons. Specimen: peripheral blood, collected 28 days after the second AZD1222 dose. Every receptor here comes from an adult who received the AZD1222 COVID-19 vaccine.

The chain employs TRBV7-8 and TRBJ2-1; no reliable D call. The germline gives CDR1 SGHVS, CDR2 FQNEAQ. The CDR3 consists of 17 residues. V was clipped by 0 bases and J by 8 bases, with 20 bases between them. This chain's CDR3 is CASSLAAAPELGYEQFF. The CDR3 DNA sequence: TGTGCCAGCAGCTTAGCTGCCGCTCCCGAACTGGGCTATGAGCAGTTCTTC. The full variable domain, rest sourced from reference TRBV7-8 and TRBJ2-1, is GAGVSQSPRYKVAKRGQDVALRCDPISGHVSLFWYQQALGQGPEFLTYFQNEAQLDKSGLPSDRFFAERPEGSVSTLKIQRTQQEDSAVYLCASSLAAAPELGYEQFFGPGTRLTVL.

The rearrangement uses TRBV7-2 and TRBJ1-5; D ambiguous. The CDR3 has 11 residues. Germline V gives CDR1 SGHTA, CDR2 FQGNSA. V was clipped by 7 bases and J by 7 bases, with 8 bases between them. CDR3 loop: CASTLGQPQHF. The CDR3 DNA follows: TGTGCCAGCACCCTCGGACAGCCCCAGCATTTT.

J is TRBJ2-5 and V is TRBV7-2, with 7 bases matching TRBD2. The junction had 10 bases not matched to a gene; V was cut back by 5 bases and J by 4 bases. The CDR3 is made up of 15 amino acids. In germline, CDR1 is SGHTA, CDR2 FQGNSA. CDR3 nucleotide sequence: TGTGCCAGCAGCGAGAGGCGGCTAGCGGTAGAGACCCAGTACTTC. This translates into CASSERRLAVETQYF.

The chain has TRBV5-4 and TRBJ2-2; 9 bases are a match to TRBD2. This CDR3 has 16 residues. CDR1 and CDR2 from the germline V gene are SGHNT and YYREEE (reference sequence). Trimming took 0 bases from V and 7 from J; bases not matched to a gene: 7. The CDR3 DNA reads TGTGCCAGCAGCTTGGGGGCTAGCGGGGATCTCGGGGAGCTGTTTTTT. Amino acid sequence: CASSLGASGDLGELFF.

The DNA for the CDR3 is TGCGCCAGCAGCCGCGGACTGGGCGGGGAGCTGTTTTTT. Its translation: CASSRGLGGELFF. V usage is TRBV4-3 and J usage is TRBJ2-2, with D maybe TRBD2 (5 bases). The CDR3 is 13 residues long. Germline V gives CDR1 LGHNA, CDR2 YSLEER. The V end lost 4 bases, the J end lost 7 bases, and 10 bases lay between the germline ends.

Comment on this clone: The same CDR3 can be traced to other DNA sequences in this sample. The J gene is TRBJ1-1, the V gene TRBV5-6; 8 bases are shared with TRBD1. J gave up 4 bases and V 5 bases, and 4 bases lay outside the gene matches. CDR3 length: 13 amino acids. In germline, CDR1 is SGHDT, CDR2 YYEEEE. CDR3 in amino acids: CASSFGQGTEAFF. The CDR3 nucleotides are TGTGCCAGCAGTTTTGGACAGGGCACTGAAGCTTTCTTT. Full variable domain (remainder filled in from reference TRBV5-6 and TRBJ1-1): DAGVTQSPTHLIKTRGQQVTLRCSPKSGHDTVSWYQQALGQGPQFIFQYYEEEERQRGNFPDRFSGHQFPNYSSELNVNALLLGDSALYLCASSFGQGTEAFFGQGTRLTVV.

The sample holds one count of this clone. The V and J genes are TRBV6-5 and TRBJ1-2; no definite D call. V gave up 0 bases and J gave up 8 bases, with 10 bases separating them. There are 13 residues in the CDR3. Germline V gives CDR1 MNHEY, CDR2 SVGAGI. CDR3 nucleotide sequence: TGTGCCAGCAGTTACTCGGCAGACATAGGCTACACCTTC. It encodes CASSYSADIGYTF.

V gene TRBV25-1 combines with J gene TRBJ1-5; 8 nucleotides align to TRBD1. Germline V gene sequence: CDR1 MGHDK, CDR2 SYGVNS. V lost 2 bases and J lost 4; bases outside the gene matches: 7. The CDR3 runs to 16 residues. The CDR3 DNA follows: TGTGCCAGCAGTGAAGGACAGGGAGAGCGAAATCAGCCCCAGCATTTT. Its protein is CASSEGQGERNQPQHF.

The V call is TRBV18, the J call TRBJ1-2; D perhaps matches TRBD1 (6 bases). V lost 5 bases and J lost 3, with 10 bases in between. The length of the CDR3 is 13 residues. Germline V lookup: CDR1 KGHSH, CDR2 LQKENI. The CDR3 is CASSSGEDYGYTF. The DNA of the CDR3 is TGTGCCAGCTCATCAGGGGAGGACTATGGCTACACCTTC.

This clone was seen just once. The genes are TRBV7-9 and TRBJ1-1; perhaps TRBD1 as D (6 bases). Trimming stripped 4 bases from V and 1 base from J, with 16 bases between. The CDR3 has 16 amino acids. CDR1 is SEHNR and CDR2 is FQNEAQ in the germline V gene (reference sequence). This CDR3 reads CASSSRRADRNTEAFF. As DNA, the CDR3 is TGTGCCAGCAGCTCGAGGAGGGCGGACAGGAACACTGAAGCTTTCTTT. Looking up the rest from reference TRBV7-9 and TRBJ1-1 gives the full variable domain: DTGVSQNPRHKITKRGQNVTFRCDPISEHNRLYWYRQTLGQGPEFLTYFQNEAQLEKSRLLSDRFSAERPKGSFSTLEIQRTEQGDSAMYLCASSSRRADRNTEAFFGQGTRLTVV.

This rearrangement joins TRBV7-6 to TRBJ2-3; 10 bases map to TRBD2. V lost 4 bases, J lost 3 bases, and 4 bases stayed unmatched. The length of the CDR3 is 15 residues. Germline V lookup: CDR1 SGHVS, CDR2 FNYEAQ. The CDR3 DNA reads TGTGCCAGCAGCTCTTTAGCGGGAGGTACAGATACGCAGTATTTT. Translating it yields CASSSLAGGTDTQYF.

J is TRBJ2-7 and V is TRBV3-1 (or the pseudogene TRBV3-2); D gene ambiguous. This CDR3 comprises 13 residues. The germline gives CDR1 LGHDT, CDR2 YNNKEL (reference sequence). Trimming cost V 8 bases and J 5 bases, with 16 bases left between them. As DNA, the CDR3 is TGTGCCAGCCGGCAACCACCACTCAACGAGCAGTACTTC. Encoded protein: CASRQPPLNEQYF.

CDR3 in amino acids: CASSGTGKQETQYF. Here the CDR3 DNA reads TGTGCCAGCAGCGGGACGGGGAAGCAAGAGACCCAGTACTTC. The chain recombines TRBV5-4 with TRBJ2-5; the D call may be TRBD1 or TRBD2 (5 bases each). V was pared by 4 bases and J by 2 bases, with 12 bases between. The length of the CDR3 is 14 residues. Germline V lookup: CDR1 SGHNT, CDR2 YYREEE (reference sequence).